The 7 T cell receptor beta chains in this list originate from one sample, sequenced in a study of T cells in Graves' hyperthyroidism and ophthalmopathy. The investigators amplified TCR beta CDR3 regions from RNA transcripts. HTBI primers were used for first-round RT-PCR of the TCR CDR3. TCRdb ran MiXCR on the multiplex PCR reads and lists one entry per CDR3 protein. The sample consists of under 350,000 distinct CDR3 sequences, about 18% of them appearing once. Sequenced sample: blood. The receptors were sampled from a woman in her sixties or seventies with Graves' ophthalmopathy.

This clonotype was seen many times. CDR3 in DNA: TGTGCCAGCAGTCCAGGGGACCAGACTAGCGGGGTCTCCTACGAGCAGTACTTC. It translates to CASSPGDQTSGVSYEQYF. This sequence joins TRBV28 and TRBJ2-7; 11 nucleotides align to TRBD2. The CDR3 extends over 18 amino acids. Germline-derived CDR1 and CDR2 are MDHEN and SYDVKM. V lost 5 bases to trimming and J lost 0 bases; unmatched junction nucleotides: 12.

Details on this clonotype: One end of the junction does not line up with germline, which may come from a read error. The chain carries TRBV20-1 and TRBJ1-5; D gene uncertain. CDR1 and CDR2 (germline): DFQATT, SNEGSKA (reference sequence). The CDR3 runs to 11 residues. This CDR3 is CSAKRGQTQHF. For the CDR3, the DNA is TGCAGTGCTAAACGGGGTCAGACCCAGCATTTT.

This clonotype was counted ten times or more. V gene TRBV28 combines with J gene TRBJ1-4; tentatively, D is TRBD1 (5 bases). The CDR3 has 17 amino acids. CDR1 is MDHEN, CDR2 SYDVKM, per germline. The V gene lost 5 bases and the J gene lost 1 base, with 17 bases spanning the gap. The CDR3 DNA reads as TGTGCCAGCAGTCCCGTACGGGGGGGATTAACTAATGAAAAACTGTTTTTT. Amino acid sequence: CASSPVRGGLTNEKLFF. The variable domain in full, completed from reference TRBV28 and TRBJ1-4, reads DVKVTQSSRYLVKRTGEKVFLECVQDMDHENMFWYRQDPGLGLRLIYFSYDVKMKEKGDIPEGYSVSREKKERFSLILESASTNQTSMYLCASSPVRGGLTNEKLFFGSGTQLSVL.

In its sample, this clonotype was seen many times. The chain recombines TRBV7-9 with TRBJ2-7, with D tentatively TRBD2 (5 bases). Germline CDR1 SEHNR, CDR2 FQNEAQ (reference sequence). V was clipped by 4 bases and J by 3 bases, with 10 bases between them. The length of the CDR3 is 13 residues. CDR3 DNA sequence: TGTGCCAGCAGCTCAGAGGCGGGCTACGAGCAGTACTTC. Translated: CASSSEAGYEQYF.

The chain joins TRBV6-1 to TRBJ2-6; 7 nucleotides agree with TRBD1. CDR3 length: 17 amino acids. Germline loops: CDR1 MNHNS, CDR2 SASEGT. After removal of 0 bases from V and 2 bases from J, the junction contained 4 bases not matched to a gene. CDR3 nucleotide sequence: TGTGCCAGCAGTGAAGCCCTTGACAGGGCTGGGGCCAACGTCCTGACTTTC. It translates to CASSEALDRAGANVLTF.

In its sample, this clonotype was seen many times. The chain has TRBV18 and TRBJ2-3; D is unclear. Germline values: CDR1 KGHSH, CDR2 LQKENI. The germline V and J ends were trimmed by 2 bases and 1 base, with 13 bases remaining between them. CDR3 size: 16 residues. The CDR3 region is CASSPTSRTGTDTQYF. The DNA of the CDR3 is TGTGCCAGCTCACCAACGTCCCGGACGGGCACAGATACGCAGTATTTT. Filled out from reference TRBV18 and TRBJ2-3, the complete variable domain reads NAGVMQNPRHLVRRRGQEARLRCSPMKGHSHVYWYRQLPEEGLKFMVYLQKENIIDESGMPKERFSAEFPKEGPSILRIQQVVRGDSAAYFCASSPTSRTGTDTQYFGPGTRLTVL.

The chain links TRBV5-1 to TRBJ2-3; TRBD2 matches 10 bases. In germline, CDR1 is SGHRS, CDR2 YFSETQ. CDR3 length: 16 residues. Unmatched junction bases numbered 3, after V lost 0 bases and J lost 2 bases. The CDR3 loop is CASSLELAGDTDTQYF. DNA of the CDR3: TGCGCCAGCAGCTTGGAGCTAGCGGGGGACACAGATACGCAGTATTTT.